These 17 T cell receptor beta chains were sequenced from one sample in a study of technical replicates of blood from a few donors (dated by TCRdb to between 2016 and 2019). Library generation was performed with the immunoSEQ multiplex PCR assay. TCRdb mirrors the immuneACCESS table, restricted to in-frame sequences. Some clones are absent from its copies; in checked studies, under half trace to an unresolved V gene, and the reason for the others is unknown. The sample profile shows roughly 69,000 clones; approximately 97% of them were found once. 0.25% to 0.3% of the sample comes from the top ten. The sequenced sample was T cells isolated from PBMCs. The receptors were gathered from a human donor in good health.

In DNA, the CDR3 is TGTGCCAGCAGCGTAGACGGTTCCGCGGGCGGGGAGCTGTTTTTT. Protein product: CASSVDGSAGGELFF. The J gene is TRBJ2-2, the V gene TRBV9; maybe TRBD2 (5 bases). Trimming left V 0 bases short and J 7 bases short, with 13 bases between. The germline V gene encodes CDR1 SGDLS and CDR2 YYNGEE. This CDR3 comprises 15 residues.

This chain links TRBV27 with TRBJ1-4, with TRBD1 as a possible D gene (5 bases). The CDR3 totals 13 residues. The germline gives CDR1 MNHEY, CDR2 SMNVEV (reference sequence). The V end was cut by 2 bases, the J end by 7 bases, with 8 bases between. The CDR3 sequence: CASSLQGSEKLFF. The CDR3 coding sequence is TGTGCCAGCAGTTTACAGGGTTCTGAAAAACTGTTTTTT.

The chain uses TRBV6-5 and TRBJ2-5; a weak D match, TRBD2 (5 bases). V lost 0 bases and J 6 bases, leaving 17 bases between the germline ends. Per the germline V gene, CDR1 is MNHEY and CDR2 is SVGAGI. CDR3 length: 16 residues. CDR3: CASSYSGSTQWQTQYF. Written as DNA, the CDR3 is TGTGCCAGCAGTTACTCGGGGAGTACGCAGTGGCAGACCCAGTACTTC.

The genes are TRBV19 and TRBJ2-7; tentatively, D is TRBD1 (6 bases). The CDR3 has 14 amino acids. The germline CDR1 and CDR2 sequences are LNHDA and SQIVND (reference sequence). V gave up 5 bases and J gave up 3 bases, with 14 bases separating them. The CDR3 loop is CASSFSDSHYEQYF. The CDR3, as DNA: TGTGCCAGTAGTTTTTCGGACAGTCACTACGAGCAGTACTTC.

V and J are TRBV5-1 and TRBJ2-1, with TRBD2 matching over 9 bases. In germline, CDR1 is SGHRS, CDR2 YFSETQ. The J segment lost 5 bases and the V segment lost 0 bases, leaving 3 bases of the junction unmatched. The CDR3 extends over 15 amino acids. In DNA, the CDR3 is TGCGCCAGCAGCTTGGATGTAGCGGGAGACAATGAGCAGTTCTTC. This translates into CASSLDVAGDNEQFF.

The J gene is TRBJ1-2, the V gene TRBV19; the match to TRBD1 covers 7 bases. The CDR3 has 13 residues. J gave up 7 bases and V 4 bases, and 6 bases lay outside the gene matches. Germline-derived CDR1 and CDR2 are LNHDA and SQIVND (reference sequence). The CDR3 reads CASSTQGMGGYTF. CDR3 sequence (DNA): TGTGCCAGTAGTACACAGGGGATGGGTGGCTACACCTTC. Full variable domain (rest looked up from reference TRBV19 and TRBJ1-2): DGGITQSPKYLFRKEGQNVTLSCEQNLNHDAMYWYRQDPGQGLRLIYYSQIVNDFQKGDIAEGYSVSREKKESFPLTVTSAQKNPTAFYLCASSTQGMGGYTFGSGTRLTVV.

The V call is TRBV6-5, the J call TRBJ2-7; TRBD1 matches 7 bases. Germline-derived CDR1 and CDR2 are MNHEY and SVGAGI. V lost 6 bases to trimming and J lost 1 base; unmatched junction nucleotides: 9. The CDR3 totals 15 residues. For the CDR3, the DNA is TGTGCCAGCAGCCGGGACAGCTCTCCTTCCTACGAGCAGTACTTC. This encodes CASSRDSSPSYEQYF.

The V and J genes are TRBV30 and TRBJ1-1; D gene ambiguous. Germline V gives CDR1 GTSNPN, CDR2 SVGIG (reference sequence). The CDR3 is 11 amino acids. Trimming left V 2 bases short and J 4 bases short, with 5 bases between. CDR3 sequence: CAWSLLTEAFF. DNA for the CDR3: TGTGCCTGGAGTCTTCTCACTGAAGCTTTCTTT.

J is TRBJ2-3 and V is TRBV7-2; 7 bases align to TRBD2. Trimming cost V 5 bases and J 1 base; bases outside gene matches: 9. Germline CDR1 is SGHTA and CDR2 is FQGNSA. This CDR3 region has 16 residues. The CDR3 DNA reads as TGTGCCAGCAGCAGAAAGCGGGGCCCACGCACAGATACGCAGTATTTT. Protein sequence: CASSRKRGPRTDTQYF.

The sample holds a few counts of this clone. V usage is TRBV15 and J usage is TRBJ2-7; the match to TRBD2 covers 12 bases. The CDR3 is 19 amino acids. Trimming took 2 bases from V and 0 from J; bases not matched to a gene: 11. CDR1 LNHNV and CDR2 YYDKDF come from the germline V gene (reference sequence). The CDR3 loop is CATSRRGTSGRSSSYEQYF. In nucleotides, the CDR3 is TGTGCCACCAGCAGACGTGGGACTAGCGGGCGTTCTTCCTCCTACGAGCAGTACTTC.

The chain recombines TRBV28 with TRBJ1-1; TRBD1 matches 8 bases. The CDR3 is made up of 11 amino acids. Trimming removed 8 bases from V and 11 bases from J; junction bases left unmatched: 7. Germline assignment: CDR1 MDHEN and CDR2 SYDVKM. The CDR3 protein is CASLRGQAAFF. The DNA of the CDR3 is TGTGCCAGCCTAAGGGGACAGGCTGCTTTCTTT.

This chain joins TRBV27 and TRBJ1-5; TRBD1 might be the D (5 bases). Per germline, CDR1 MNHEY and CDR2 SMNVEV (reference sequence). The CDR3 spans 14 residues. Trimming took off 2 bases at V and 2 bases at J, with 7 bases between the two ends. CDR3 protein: CASSLGHGNQPQHF. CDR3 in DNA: TGTGCCAGCAGTTTAGGACACGGCAATCAGCCCCAGCATTTT.

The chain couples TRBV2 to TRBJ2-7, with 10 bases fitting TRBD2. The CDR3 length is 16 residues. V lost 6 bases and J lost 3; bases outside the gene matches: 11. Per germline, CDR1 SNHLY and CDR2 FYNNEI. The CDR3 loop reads CASRREGTSASYEQYF. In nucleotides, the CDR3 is TGTGCCAGCAGGAGGGAGGGGACTAGCGCAAGCTACGAGCAGTACTTC. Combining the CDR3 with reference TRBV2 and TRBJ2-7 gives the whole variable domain EPEVTQTPSHQVTQMGQEVILRCVPISNHLYFYWYRQILGQKVEFLVSFYNNEISEKSEIFDDQFSVERPDGSNFTLKIRSTKLEDSAMYFCASRREGTSASYEQYFGPGTRLTVT.

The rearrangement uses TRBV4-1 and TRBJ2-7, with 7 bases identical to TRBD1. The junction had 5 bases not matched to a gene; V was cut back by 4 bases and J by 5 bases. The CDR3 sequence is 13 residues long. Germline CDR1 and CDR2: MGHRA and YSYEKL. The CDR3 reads CASSPTGIDEQYF. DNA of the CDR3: TGCGCCAGCAGCCCGACAGGGATCGACGAGCAGTACTTC.

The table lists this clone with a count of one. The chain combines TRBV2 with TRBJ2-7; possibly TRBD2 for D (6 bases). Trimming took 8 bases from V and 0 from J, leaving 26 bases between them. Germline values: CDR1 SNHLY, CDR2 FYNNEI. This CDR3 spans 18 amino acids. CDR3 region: CASREFPGTFLSSYEQYF. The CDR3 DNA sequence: TGTGCCAGCCGGGAGTTTCCCGGGACTTTTCTCAGCTCCTACGAGCAGTACTTC. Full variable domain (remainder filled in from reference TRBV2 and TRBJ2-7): EPEVTQTPSHQVTQMGQEVILRCVPISNHLYFYWYRQILGQKVEFLVSFYNNEISEKSEIFDDQFSVERPDGSNFTLKIRSTKLEDSAMYFCASREFPGTFLSSYEQYFGPGTRLTVT.

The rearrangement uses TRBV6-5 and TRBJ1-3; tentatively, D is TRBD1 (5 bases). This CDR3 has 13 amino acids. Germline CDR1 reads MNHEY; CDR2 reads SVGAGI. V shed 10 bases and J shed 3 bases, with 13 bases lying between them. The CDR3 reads CATLQALGNTIYF. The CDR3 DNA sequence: TGTGCCACCCTACAGGCACTTGGAAACACCATATATTTT.

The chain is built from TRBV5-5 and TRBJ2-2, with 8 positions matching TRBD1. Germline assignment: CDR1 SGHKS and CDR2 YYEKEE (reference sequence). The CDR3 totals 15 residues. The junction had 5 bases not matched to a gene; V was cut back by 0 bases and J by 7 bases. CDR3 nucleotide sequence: TGTGCCAGCAGCTTGGTTCAGGGGGCAATCGGGGAGCTGTTTTTT. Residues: CASSLVQGAIGELFF.